This T cell receptor (beta chain) emerged from a study of cytomegalovirus exposure and HLA in healthy donors. Study-level information: Within the Caucasian-associated ancestry cluster were roughly 79% of the 398 genotyped donors. Study observations and caveats: HLA allele associations emerged for about 16,000 TCR beta sequences in a later analysis, at 0.05 false discovery rate.

On this clone: The antigen remains undetermined.

The CDR3 has 13 residues. CDR1 SGHRS and CDR2 YFSETQ come from the germline V gene. After removal of 3 bases from V and 8 bases from J, the junction contained 4 bases not matched to a gene. The donors (healthy individuals) were bone marrow donors. Primers for the PCR totalled 60 Vbeta and 13 Jbeta. As handled by the study authors: Unique TCR beta chains numbered about 72 million in a later analysis, with around 10 million shared. Clones were sequenced by immunoSEQ multiplex PCR, and TCRdb holds only the in-frame ones, with some missing. The DNA gave D and trimming, while V, J and clone size come from that table. The table has under 200,000 clones, 60% to 80% seen once.

Material for sequencing was PBMCs. The chain joins TRBV5-1 to TRBJ2-2; 7 bases align to TRBD1. The TCR originated in a middle-aged woman in good health and CMV-seropositive. The chain's CDR3 is CASSSNRGGELFF. In DNA form, the CDR3 reads TGCGCCAGCAGCTCCAACAGGGGTGGGGAGCTGTTTTTT.